This TCR beta chain was identified during a study of brain T cells in children with intractable seizures. Points from the study as a whole: Pre- and post-surgery blood differed in depth, so pre-surgery absences may be undersampling. HCMV serostatus was not known, and viral specificity came from CDR3 similarity only.

Turning to this clone: The antigen is unknown.

The time point was: blood from clinic visit 5 months post-surgery; TSC patient then seizure free. Only cases whose brain tissue showed the highest T cell transcript signatures were sequenced. Pre-surgery treatment included at least one anti-epileptic drug. Using immunoSEQ multiplex PCR, the repertoire was profiled, and TCRdb retains in-frame clones only, with some absent. The table lists about 340,000 clones, about 93% of them singletons. The sequencing used peripheral blood, collected approximately 5 months after surgery. The clonotype comes from a boy under two years old with tuberous sclerosis and intractable seizures.

The CDR3 sequence is CASTGLAGTDTQYF. DNA for the CDR3: TGTGCCAGCACGGGACTAGCGGGTACAGATACGCAGTATTTT. The V call is TRBV2, the J call TRBJ2-3; 12 bases map to TRBD2. Losses at the gene ends were 7 bases for V and 3 bases for J; bases not matched to a gene: 2. Germline V gene data show CDR1 as SNHLY and CDR2 as FYNNEI. This CDR3 comprises 14 residues.